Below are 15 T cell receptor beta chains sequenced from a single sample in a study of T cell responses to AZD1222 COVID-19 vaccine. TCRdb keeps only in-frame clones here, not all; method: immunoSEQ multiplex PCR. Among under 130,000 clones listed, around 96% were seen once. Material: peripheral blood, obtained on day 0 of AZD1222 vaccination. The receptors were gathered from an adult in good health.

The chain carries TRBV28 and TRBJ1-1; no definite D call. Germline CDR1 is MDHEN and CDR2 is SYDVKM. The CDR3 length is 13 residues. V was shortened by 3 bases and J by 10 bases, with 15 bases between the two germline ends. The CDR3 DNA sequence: TGTGCCAGCAGTTTTGGCGCAGACGGGAGAGCTTTCTTT. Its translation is CASSFGADGRAFF.

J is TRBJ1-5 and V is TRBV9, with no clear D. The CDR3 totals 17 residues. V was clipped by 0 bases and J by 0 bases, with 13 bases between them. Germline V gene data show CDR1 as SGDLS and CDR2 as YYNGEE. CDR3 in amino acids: CASSVGPGAYSNQPQHF. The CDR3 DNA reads TGTGCCAGCAGCGTAGGCCCAGGAGCATATAGCAATCAGCCCCAGCATTTT.

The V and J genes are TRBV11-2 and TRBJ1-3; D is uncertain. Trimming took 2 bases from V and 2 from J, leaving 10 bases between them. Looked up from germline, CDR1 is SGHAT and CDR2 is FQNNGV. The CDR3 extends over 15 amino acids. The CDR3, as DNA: TGTGCCAGCAGCTTAACGGTCGTGGCTGGAAACACCATATATTTT. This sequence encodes CASSLTVVAGNTIYF.

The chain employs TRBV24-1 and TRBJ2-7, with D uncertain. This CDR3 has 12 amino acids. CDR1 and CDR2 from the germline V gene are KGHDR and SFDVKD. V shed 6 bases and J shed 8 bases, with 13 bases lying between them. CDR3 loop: CATSRDGLQQYF. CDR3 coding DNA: TGTGCCACCAGTCGTGATGGCCTACAGCAGTACTTC.

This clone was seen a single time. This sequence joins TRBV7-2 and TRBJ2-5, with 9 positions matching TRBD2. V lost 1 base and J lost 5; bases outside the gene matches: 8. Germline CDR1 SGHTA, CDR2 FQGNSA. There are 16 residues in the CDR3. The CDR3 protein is CASSLGLAGGTETQYF. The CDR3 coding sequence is TGTGCCAGCAGCTTAGGGTTGGCGGGGGGGACCGAGACCCAGTACTTC. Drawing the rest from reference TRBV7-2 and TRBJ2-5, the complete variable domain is GAGVSQSPSNKVTEKGKDVELRCDPISGHTALYWYRQSLGQGLEFLIYFQGNSAPDKSGLPSDRFSAERTGGSVSTLTIQRTQQEDSAVYLCASSLGLAGGTETQYFGPGTRLLVL.

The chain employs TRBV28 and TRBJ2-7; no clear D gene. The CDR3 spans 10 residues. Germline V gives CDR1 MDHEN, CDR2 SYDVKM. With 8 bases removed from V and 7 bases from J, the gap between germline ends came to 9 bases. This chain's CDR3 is CASGTGEQYF. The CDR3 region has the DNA TGTGCCAGCGGTACGGGTGAGCAGTACTTC.

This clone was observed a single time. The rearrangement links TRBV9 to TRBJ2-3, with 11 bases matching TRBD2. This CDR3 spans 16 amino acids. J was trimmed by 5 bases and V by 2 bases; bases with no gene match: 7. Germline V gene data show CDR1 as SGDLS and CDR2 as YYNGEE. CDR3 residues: CASSVSPGTSGDTQYF. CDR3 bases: TGTGCCAGCAGCGTTAGTCCCGGGACTAGCGGAGATACGCAGTATTTT.

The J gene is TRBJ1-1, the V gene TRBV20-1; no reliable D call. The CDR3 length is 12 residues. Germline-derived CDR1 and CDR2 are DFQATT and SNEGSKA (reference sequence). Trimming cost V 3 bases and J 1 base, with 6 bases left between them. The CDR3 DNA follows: TGCAGTGCTAGTCCCACGAACACTGAAGCTTTCTTT. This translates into CSASPTNTEAFF.

The CDR3: CASSQYESPLIAYEQYF. CDR3 nucleotides: TGCGCCAGCAGCCAATATGAGAGCCCTTTGATCGCCTACGAGCAGTACTTC. The rearrangement links TRBV4-3 to TRBJ2-7; no clear D gene. Germline CDR1 and CDR2: LGHNA and YSLEER. Trimming took off 2 bases at V and 2 bases at J, with 19 bases between the two ends. The CDR3 runs to 17 residues.

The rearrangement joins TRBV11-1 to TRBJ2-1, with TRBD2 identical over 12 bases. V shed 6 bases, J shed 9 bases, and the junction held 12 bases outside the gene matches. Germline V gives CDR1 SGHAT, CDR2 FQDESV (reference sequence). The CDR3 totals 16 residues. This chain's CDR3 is CASSSGLAGGLGEQFF. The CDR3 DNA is TGTGCCAGCAGTTCTGGGCTAGCGGGGGGGCTAGGTGAGCAGTTCTTC.

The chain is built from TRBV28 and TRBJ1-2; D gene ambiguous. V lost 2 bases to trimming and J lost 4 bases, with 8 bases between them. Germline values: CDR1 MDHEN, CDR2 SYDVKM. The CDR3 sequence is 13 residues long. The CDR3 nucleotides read TGTGCCAGCAGTTTACCGGGGAGCTATGGCTACACCTTC. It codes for CASSLPGSYGYTF.

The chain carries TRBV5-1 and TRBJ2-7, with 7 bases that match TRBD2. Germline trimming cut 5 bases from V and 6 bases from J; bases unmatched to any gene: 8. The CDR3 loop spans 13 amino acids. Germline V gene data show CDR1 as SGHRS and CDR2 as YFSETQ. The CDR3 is CASRPLAGREQYF. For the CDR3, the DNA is TGCGCCAGCAGGCCCTTAGCGGGTCGCGAGCAGTACTTC.

CDR3 sequence: CASSPTSNQPQHF. CDR3 nucleotide sequence: TGCGCCAGCAGCCCTACTAGCAATCAGCCCCAGCATTTT. The rearrangement joins TRBV4-3 to TRBJ1-5; D gene uncertain. CDR1 LGHNA and CDR2 YSLEER come from the germline V gene. V lost 4 bases, J lost 0 bases, and 4 bases lay in between. The CDR3 contains 13 residues.

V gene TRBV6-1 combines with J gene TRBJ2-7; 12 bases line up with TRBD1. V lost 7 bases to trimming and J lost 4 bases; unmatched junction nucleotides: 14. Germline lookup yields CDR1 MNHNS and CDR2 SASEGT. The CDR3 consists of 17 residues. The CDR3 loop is CASNEDPGQGARYEQYF. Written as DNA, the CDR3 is TGTGCCAGCAATGAGGACCCGGGACAGGGGGCGCGTTACGAGCAGTACTTC.

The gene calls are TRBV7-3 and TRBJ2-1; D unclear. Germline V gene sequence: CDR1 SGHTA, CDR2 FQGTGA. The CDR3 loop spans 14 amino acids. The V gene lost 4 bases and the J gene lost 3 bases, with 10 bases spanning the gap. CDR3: CASSSTPNYNEQFF. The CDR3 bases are TGTGCCAGCAGCTCCACACCCAACTACAATGAGCAGTTCTTC. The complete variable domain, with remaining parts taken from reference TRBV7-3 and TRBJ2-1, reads GAGVSQTPSNKVTEKGKYVELRCDPISGHTALYWYRQSLGQGPEFLIYFQGTGAADDSGLPNDRFFAVRPEGSVSTLKIQRTERGDSAVYLCASSSTPNYNEQFFGPGTRLTVL.